Detailed here is one T cell receptor (beta chain). The data belong to a study of cytomegalovirus exposure and HLA in healthy donors. Study context: Findings of an earlier analysis included more than 90 million unique TCR beta sequences from 200 million or so T cells.

The PCR contained 60 Vbeta and 13 Jbeta primers. Clones were read by immunoSEQ multiplex PCR, and TCRdb kept only the in-frame ones, dropping some. Among 150,000 to 250,000 clones listed, around 79% were seen once. Everyone who donated was a healthy bone marrow donor. Though nominally healthy at sampling, donors likely had unrecorded immune exposures. Sequencing input: PBMCs. This TCR derives from a girl aged 5 to 17 in good health and CMV-seropositive.

The CDR3 protein is CATSRGAQGTDTQYF. CDR3 DNA: TGTGCCACCAGCCGCGGGGCACAGGGCACAGATACGCAGTATTTT. V and J are TRBV15 and TRBJ2-3; weak D call: TRBD2 (6 bases). The germline V gene has CDR1 LNHNV and CDR2 YYDKDF (reference sequence). The CDR3 contains 15 residues. With 5 bases removed from V and 1 base from J, the gap between germline ends came to 13 bases.